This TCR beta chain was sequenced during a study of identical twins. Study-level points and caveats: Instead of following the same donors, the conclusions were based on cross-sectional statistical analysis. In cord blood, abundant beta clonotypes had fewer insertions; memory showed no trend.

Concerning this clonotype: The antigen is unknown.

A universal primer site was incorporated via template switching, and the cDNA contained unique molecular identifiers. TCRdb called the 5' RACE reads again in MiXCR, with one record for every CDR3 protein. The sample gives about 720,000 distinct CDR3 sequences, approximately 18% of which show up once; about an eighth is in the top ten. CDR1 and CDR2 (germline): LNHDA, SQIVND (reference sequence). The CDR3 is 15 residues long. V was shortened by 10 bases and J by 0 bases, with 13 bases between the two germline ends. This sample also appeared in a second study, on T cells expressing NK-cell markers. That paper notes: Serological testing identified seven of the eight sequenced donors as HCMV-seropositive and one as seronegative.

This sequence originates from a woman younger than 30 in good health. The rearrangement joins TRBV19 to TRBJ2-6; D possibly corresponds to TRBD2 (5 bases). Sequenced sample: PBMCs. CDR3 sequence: CATKRGSSGANVLTF. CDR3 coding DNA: TGTGCCACGAAAAGAGGGAGCTCTGGGGCCAACGTCCTGACTTTC.